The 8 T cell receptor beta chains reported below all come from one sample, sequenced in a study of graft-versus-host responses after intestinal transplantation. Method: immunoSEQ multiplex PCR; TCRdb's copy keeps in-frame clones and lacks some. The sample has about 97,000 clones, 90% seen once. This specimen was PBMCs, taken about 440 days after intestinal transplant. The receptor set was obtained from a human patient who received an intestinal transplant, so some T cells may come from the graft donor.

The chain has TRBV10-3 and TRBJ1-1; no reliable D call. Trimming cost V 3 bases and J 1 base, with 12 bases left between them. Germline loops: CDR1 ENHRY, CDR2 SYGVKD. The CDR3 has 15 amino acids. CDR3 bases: TGTGCCATCAGTGATTCACGGGGAGGGAACACTGAAGCTTTCTTT. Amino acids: CAISDSRGGNTEAFF.

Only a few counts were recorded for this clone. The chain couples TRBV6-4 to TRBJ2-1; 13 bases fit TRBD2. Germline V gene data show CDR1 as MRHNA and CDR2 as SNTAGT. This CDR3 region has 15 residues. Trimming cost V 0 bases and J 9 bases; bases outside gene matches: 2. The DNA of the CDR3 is TGTGCCAGCAGTGACTCAACTAGCGGGGGGGCTGAGCAGTTCTTC. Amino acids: CASSDSTSGGAEQFF.

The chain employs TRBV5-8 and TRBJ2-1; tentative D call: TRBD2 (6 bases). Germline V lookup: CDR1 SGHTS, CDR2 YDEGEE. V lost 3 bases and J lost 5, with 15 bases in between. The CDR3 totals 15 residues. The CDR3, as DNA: TGTGCCAGCAGCTGGAGTTCGCGGGGAGACAATGAGCAGTTCTTC. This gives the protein CASSWSSRGDNEQFF.

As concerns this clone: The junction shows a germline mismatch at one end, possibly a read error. The CDR3 spells CASSLGPLVRSF. Written as DNA, the CDR3 is TGTGCCAGCAGCTTAGGGCCCCTGGTCCGGAGCTTC. V gene TRBV11-2 combines with J gene TRBJ1-2; unclear D gene. The CDR3 covers 12 residues. The germline gives CDR1 SGHAT, CDR2 FQNNGV.

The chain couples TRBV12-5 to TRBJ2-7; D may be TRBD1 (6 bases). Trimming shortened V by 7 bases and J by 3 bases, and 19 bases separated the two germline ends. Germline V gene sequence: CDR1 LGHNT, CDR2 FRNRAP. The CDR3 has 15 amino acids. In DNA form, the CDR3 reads TGTGCTAGTGCCCCGGACAGCCCGGGTGTCTACGAGCAGTACTTC. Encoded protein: CASAPDSPGVYEQYF.

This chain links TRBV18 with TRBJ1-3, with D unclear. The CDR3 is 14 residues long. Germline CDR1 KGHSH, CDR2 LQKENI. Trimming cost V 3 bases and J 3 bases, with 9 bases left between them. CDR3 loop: CASSPPGRGNTIYF. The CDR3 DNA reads TGTGCCAGCTCACCCCCTGGTCGTGGAAACACCATATATTTT. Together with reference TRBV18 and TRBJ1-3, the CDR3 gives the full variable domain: NAGVMQNPRHLVRRRGQEARLRCSPMKGHSHVYWYRQLPEEGLKFMVYLQKENIIDESGMPKERFSAEFPKEGPSILRIQQVVRGDSAAYFCASSPPGRGNTIYFGEGSWLTVV.

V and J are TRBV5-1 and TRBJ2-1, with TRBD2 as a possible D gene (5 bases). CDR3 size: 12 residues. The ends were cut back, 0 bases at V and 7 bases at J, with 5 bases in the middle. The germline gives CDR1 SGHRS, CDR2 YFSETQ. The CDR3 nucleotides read TGCGCCAGCAGCTTGGGAGGGAATGAGCAGTTCTTC. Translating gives CASSLGGNEQFF.

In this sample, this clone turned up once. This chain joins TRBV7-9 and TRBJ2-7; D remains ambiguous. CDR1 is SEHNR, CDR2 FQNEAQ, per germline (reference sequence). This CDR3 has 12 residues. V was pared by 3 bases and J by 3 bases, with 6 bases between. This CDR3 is CASSFDLYEQYF. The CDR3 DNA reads TGTGCCAGCAGCTTCGACCTCTACGAGCAGTACTTC. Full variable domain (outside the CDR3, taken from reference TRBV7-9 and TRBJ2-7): DTGVSQNPRHKITKRGQNVTFRCDPISEHNRLYWYRQTLGQGPEFLTYFQNEAQLEKSRLLSDRFSAERPKGSFSTLEIQRTEQGDSAMYLCASSFDLYEQYFGPGTRLTVT.